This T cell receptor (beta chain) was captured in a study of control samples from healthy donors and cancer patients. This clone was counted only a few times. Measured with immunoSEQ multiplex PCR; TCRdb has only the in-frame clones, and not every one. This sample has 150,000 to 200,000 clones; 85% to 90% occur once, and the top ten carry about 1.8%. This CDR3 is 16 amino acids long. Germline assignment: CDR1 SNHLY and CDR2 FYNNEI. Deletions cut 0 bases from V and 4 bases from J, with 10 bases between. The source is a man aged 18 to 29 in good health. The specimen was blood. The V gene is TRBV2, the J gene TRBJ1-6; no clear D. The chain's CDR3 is CASSEAEGDYNSPLHF. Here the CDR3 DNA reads TGTGCCAGCAGTGAAGCGGAGGGAGATTATAATTCACCCCTCCACTTT.